This T cell receptor beta chain is from a study of T cell changes during pregnancy in multiple sclerosis. There are 14 residues in the CDR3. Trimming shortened V by 4 bases and J by 4 bases, and 11 bases separated the two germline ends. The germline gives CDR1 MNHEY, CDR2 SVGAGI. The assay was immunoSEQ multiplex PCR, and TCRdb's table has in-frame clones only and misses some. The table records tens of thousands of clones, around 94% of them present only once. The source was CD4+ T cells from peripheral blood mononuclear cells, collected in the first trimester of pregnancy. This clonotype was obtained from a female donor with multiple sclerosis, enrolled in a pregnancy study. The J gene is TRBJ1-5, the V gene TRBV6-5; D is unresolved. The chain's CDR3 is CASSSDSRNQPQHF. The CDR3 bases are TGTGCCAGCAGTTCGGACTCTCGAAATCAGCCCCAGCATTTT.